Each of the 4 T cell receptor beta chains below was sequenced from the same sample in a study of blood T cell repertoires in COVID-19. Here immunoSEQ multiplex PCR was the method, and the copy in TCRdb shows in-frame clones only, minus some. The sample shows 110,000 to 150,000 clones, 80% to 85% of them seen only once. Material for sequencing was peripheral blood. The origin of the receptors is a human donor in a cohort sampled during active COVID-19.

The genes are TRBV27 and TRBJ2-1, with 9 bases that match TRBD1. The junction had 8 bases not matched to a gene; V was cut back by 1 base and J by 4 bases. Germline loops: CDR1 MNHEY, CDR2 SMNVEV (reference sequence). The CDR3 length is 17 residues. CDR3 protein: CASSLLGTGLGYNEQFF. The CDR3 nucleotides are TGTGCCAGCAGTTTATTGGGGACAGGGCTGGGGTACAATGAGCAGTTCTTC.

DNA of the CDR3: TGTGCCAGCAAACTCGGACAGGGCAATGAGCAGTTCTTC. It specifies CASKLGQGNEQFF. This chain connects TRBV27 to TRBJ2-1; 8 nucleotides line up with TRBD1. V lost 7 bases and J lost 6; bases outside the gene matches: 5. The CDR3 sequence is 13 residues long. Looked up from germline, CDR1 is MNHEY and CDR2 is SMNVEV (reference sequence).

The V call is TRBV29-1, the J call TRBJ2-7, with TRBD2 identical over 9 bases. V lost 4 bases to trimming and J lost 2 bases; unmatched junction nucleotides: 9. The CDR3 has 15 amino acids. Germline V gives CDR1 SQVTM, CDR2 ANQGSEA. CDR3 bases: TGCAGCGTTGTAATGCGGGGGGGTAGGACCTACGAGCAGTACTTC. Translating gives CSVVMRGGRTYEQYF.

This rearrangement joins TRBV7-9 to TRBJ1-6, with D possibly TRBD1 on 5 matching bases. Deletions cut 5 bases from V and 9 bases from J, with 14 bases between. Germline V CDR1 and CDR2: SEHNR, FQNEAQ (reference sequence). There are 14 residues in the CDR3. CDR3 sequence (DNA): TGTGCCAGCAGCCCCCTTAGTCAGGGTTCACCCCTCCACTTT. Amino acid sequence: CASSPLSQGSPLHF.